Included here is one T cell receptor (beta chain) sequence, with context. What it recognizes is unknown. These data come from a study of CD8 T cells in ankylosing spondylitis. Findings of the study overall: What seemed typical of ankylosing spondylitis blood was a TCR beta motif built from eight highly homologous variants. The study looked at matched synovial fluid samples from ankylosing spondylitis patients. Disease-linked clones were reported to be significantly enriched there.

TCRdb processed the 5' RACE reads anew with MiXCR; each CDR3 protein has one entry. The sample shows a few hundred thousand distinct CDR3 sequences, under 8.5% of them seen only once. Between the trimmed V and J ends, which lost 8 bases and 2 bases, there was a span of 10 bases. The CDR3 covers 13 residues. The V gene's germline CDR1 is MNHNS and CDR2 SASEGT. This TCR was recovered from a male donor with ankylosing spondylitis. V gene TRBV6-1 combines with J gene TRBJ1-5; no firm D call. Sequenced material: blood, either unsorted or a sorted T cell fraction (not recorded which). This chain's CDR3 is CASGQAGNQPQHF. The CDR3 bases are TGTGCCAGCGGTCAAGCTGGCAATCAGCCCCAGCATTTT.